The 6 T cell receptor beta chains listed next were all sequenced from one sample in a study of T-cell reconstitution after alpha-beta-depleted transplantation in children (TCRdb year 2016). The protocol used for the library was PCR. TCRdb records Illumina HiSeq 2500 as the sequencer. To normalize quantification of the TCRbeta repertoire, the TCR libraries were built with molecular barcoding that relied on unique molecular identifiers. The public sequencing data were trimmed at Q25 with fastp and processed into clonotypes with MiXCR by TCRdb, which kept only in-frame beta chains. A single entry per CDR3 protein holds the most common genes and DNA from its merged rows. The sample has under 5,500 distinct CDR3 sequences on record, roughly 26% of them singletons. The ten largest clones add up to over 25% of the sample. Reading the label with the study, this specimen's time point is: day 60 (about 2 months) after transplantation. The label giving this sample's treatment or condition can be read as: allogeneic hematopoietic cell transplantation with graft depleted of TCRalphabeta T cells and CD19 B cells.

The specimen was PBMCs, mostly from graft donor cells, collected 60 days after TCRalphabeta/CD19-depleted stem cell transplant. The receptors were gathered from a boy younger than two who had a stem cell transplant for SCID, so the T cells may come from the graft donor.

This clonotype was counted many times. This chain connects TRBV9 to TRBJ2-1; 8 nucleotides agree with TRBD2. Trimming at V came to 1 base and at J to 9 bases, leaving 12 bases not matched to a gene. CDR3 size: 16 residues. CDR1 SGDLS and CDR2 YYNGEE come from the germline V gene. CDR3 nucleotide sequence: TGTGCCAGCAGCGTAACCGCGGGCGCGGGGGGCACTGAGCAGTTCTTC. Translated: CASSVTAGAGGTEQFF.

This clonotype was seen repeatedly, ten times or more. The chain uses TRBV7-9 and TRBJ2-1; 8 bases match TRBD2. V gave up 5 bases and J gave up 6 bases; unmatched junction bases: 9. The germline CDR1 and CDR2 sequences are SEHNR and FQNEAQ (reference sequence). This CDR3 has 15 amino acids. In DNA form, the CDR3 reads TGTGCCAGCAGCCCTCGGGGGGGGGCAGGCAATGAGCAGTTCTTC. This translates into CASSPRGGAGNEQFF.

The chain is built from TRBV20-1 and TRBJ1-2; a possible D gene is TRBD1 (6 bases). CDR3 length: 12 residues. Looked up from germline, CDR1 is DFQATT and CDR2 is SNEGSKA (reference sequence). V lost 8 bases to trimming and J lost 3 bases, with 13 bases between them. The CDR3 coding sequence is TGCAGTTCGGACAGAGAAGACTATGGCTACACCTTC. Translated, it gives CSSDREDYGYTF.

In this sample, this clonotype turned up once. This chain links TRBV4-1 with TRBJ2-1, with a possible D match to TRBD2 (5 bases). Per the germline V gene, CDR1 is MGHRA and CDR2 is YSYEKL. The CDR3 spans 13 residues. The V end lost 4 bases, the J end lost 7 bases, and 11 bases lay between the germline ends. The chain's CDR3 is CASSPDGVNEQFF. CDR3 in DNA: TGCGCCAGCAGCCCCGACGGGGTGAATGAGCAGTTCTTC.

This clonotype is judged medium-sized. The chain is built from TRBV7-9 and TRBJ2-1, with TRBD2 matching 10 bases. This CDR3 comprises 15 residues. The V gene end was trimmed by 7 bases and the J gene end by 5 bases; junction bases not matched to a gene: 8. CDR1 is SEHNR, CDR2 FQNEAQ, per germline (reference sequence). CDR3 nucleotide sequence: TGTGCCAGCATCGACCTAGCGGGGGTCCACAATGAGCAGTTCTTC. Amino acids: CASIDLAGVHNEQFF. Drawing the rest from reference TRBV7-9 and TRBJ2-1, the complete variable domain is DTGVSQNPRHKITKRGQNVTFRCDPISEHNRLYWYRQTLGQGPEFLTYFQNEAQLEKSRLLSDRFSAERPKGSFSTLEIQRTEQGDSAMYLCASIDLAGVHNEQFFGPGTRLTVL.

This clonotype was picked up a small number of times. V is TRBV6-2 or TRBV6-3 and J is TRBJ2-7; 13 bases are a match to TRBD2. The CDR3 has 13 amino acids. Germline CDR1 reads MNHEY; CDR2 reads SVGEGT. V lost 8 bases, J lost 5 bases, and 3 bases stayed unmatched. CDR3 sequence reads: CASRLAGGNEQYF. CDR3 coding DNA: TGTGCCAGCCGACTAGCGGGGGGCAACGAGCAGTACTTC.